The 17 T cell receptor beta chains below come from one sample, sequenced in a study of control samples from healthy donors and cancer patients. The method was immunoSEQ multiplex PCR; TCRdb's version includes in-frame clones alone and lacks a portion of them. Found here are about 150,000 clones, 85% to 95% of them singletons; the top ten hold around 6.1%. Sequenced sample: blood. All receptors derive from a man in his forties in good health.

V and J are TRBV18 and TRBJ2-4; a possible D gene is TRBD1 (5 bases). Between the trimmed V and J ends, which lost 1 base and 6 bases, there was a span of 25 bases. The CDR3 totals 19 residues. CDR1 is KGHSH, CDR2 LQKENI, per germline. CDR3 amino acids: CASSPLGRHVSGLPNIQYF. CDR3 nucleotide sequence: TGTGCCAGCTCACCACTGGGAAGGCACGTTTCAGGGCTGCCAAACATTCAGTACTTC.

DNA of the CDR3: TGCGCCAGCAGCTTAACAGGGGGCGAAGGCAATCAGCCCCAGCATTTT. Translation: CASSLTGGEGNQPQHF. The V call is TRBV5-1, the J call TRBJ1-5; TRBD1 aligns across 9 bases. This CDR3 is 16 amino acids long. Germline-derived CDR1 and CDR2 are SGHRS and YFSETQ. The V segment lost 2 bases and the J segment 2 bases; nucleotides outside the gene matches: 5.

V is TRBV19 and J is TRBJ1-4, with unresolved D. The CDR3 has 14 amino acids. The V gene lost 3 bases and the J gene lost 3 bases, with 8 bases spanning the gap. The V gene's germline CDR1 is LNHDA and CDR2 SQIVND (reference sequence). The CDR3 nucleotides are TGTGCCAGTAGTATGACACCCGCTAATGAAAAACTGTTTTTT. Its translation is CASSMTPANEKLFF. Drawing the rest from reference TRBV19 and TRBJ1-4, the complete variable domain is DGGITQSPKYLFRKEGQNVTLSCEQNLNHDAMYWYRQDPGQGLRLIYYSQIVNDFQKGDIAEGYSVSREKKESFPLTVTSAQKNPTAFYLCASSMTPANEKLFFGSGTQLSVL.

This clone was recorded once. V gene TRBV6-4 combines with J gene TRBJ2-1; D is possibly TRBD1 (6 bases). CDR1 is MRHNA and CDR2 is SNTAGT in the germline V gene. V was clipped by 0 bases and J by 4 bases, with 10 bases between them. The CDR3 totals 15 residues. The CDR3 DNA sequence: TGTGCCAGCAGTGACTCGGGGGCACGGTACAATGAGCAGTTCTTC. This gives the protein CASSDSGARYNEQFF.

V gene TRBV2 combines with J gene TRBJ2-1, with D perhaps given as TRBD1 or TRBD2 (6 bases each). This CDR3 comprises 14 residues. Trimming pared 2 bases from V and 5 bases from J, leaving 10 bases between. The V gene's germline CDR1 is SNHLY and CDR2 FYNNEI. CDR3 in DNA: TGTGCCAGCAGTGAATCGGGGGCCAACAATGAGCAGTTCTTC. This sequence encodes CASSESGANNEQFF.

This clone occurred once. The rearrangement joins TRBV18 to TRBJ2-3, with 7 nucleotides matching TRBD2. The V segment lost 2 bases and the J segment 2 bases; nucleotides outside the gene matches: 4. Germline loops: CDR1 KGHSH, CDR2 LQKENI. This CDR3 spans 15 amino acids. CDR3 DNA: TGTGCCAGCTCACCAGGGACTACGCTCACAGATACGCAGTATTTT. Protein product: CASSPGTTLTDTQYF.

This chain connects TRBV28 to TRBJ2-1; D gene ambiguous. The CDR3 is 11 amino acids. The germline V gene has CDR1 MDHEN and CDR2 SYDVKM. V lost 7 bases and J lost 8, with 9 bases in between. The CDR3 sequence is CASNRRDEQFF. The DNA for the CDR3 is TGTGCCAGCAATAGGAGAGATGAGCAGTTCTTC. Variable domain in full (rest from reference TRBV28 and TRBJ2-1): DVKVTQSSRYLVKRTGEKVFLECVQDMDHENMFWYRQDPGLGLRLIYFSYDVKMKEKGDIPEGYSVSREKKERFSLILESASTNQTSMYLCASNRRDEQFFGPGTRLTVL.

In this sample, this clone turned up a few times. The chain uses TRBV12-3 or TRBV12-4 and TRBJ1-6; D is unresolved. This CDR3 region has 12 residues. The ends were cut back, 4 bases at V and 12 bases at J, with 10 bases in the middle. The CDR3 nucleotides read TGTGCCAGCAGTTCAGCCCTCGGACCCCTCCACTTT. Its translation is CASSSALGPLHF.

The chain combines TRBV27 with TRBJ1-1, with D unresolved. Germline V gives CDR1 MNHEY, CDR2 SMNVEV (reference sequence). The CDR3 is 13 residues long. V was pared by 5 bases and J by 0 bases, with 7 bases between. The CDR3 is CASSGLMNTEAFF. The CDR3 bases are TGTGCCAGCAGTGGATTAATGAACACTGAAGCTTTCTTT.

The rearrangement joins TRBV27 to TRBJ1-5; tentatively, D is TRBD1 (5 bases). This CDR3 comprises 13 residues. The germline CDR1 and CDR2 sequences are MNHEY and SMNVEV (reference sequence). The V end was cut by 8 bases, the J end by 1 base, with 9 bases between. CDR3 residues: CASGGESNQPQHF. The CDR3 bases are TGTGCCAGCGGGGGGGAGAGCAATCAGCCCCAGCATTTT.

This clone was counted between two and nine times. This chain uses TRBV27 with TRBJ2-7; D ambiguous. Germline-derived CDR1 and CDR2 are MNHEY and SMNVEV (reference sequence). The CDR3 has 11 residues. Trimming removed 8 bases from V and 2 bases from J, with 7 bases in between. The CDR3: CASPQAYEQYF. Here the CDR3 DNA reads TGTGCCAGCCCTCAGGCCTACGAGCAGTACTTC.

J is TRBJ2-3 and V is TRBV2; D possibly corresponds to TRBD2 (6 bases). Germline CDR1 SNHLY, CDR2 FYNNEI. CDR3 length: 17 residues. Trimming pared 0 bases from V and 1 base from J, leaving 14 bases between. The DNA of the CDR3 is TGTGCCAGCAGTGAAGCGAGGGTTCTAGCGCGCACAGATACGCAGTATTTT. Amino acids: CASSEARVLARTDTQYF.

The chain carries TRBV19 and TRBJ2-3, with 10 positions matching TRBD2. CDR1 and CDR2 (germline): LNHDA, SQIVND (reference sequence). The CDR3 length is 17 residues. J gave up 0 bases and V 7 bases, and 10 bases lay outside the gene matches. CDR3 residues: CASTGLAAGSSTDTQYF. DNA of the CDR3: TGTGCCAGTACCGGACTAGCGGCTGGCTCTAGCACAGATACGCAGTATTTT.

The chain recombines TRBV2 with TRBJ2-3, with 12 bases fitting TRBD2. V lost 6 bases, J lost 6 bases, and 10 bases stayed unmatched. CDR1 is SNHLY and CDR2 is FYNNEI in the germline V gene. The CDR3 length is 16 residues. CDR3 sequence (DNA): TGTGCCAGCAGCCGACTAGCGGGGGACTACGTCGATACGCAGTATTTT. Translated, it gives CASSRLAGDYVDTQYF.

This sequence joins TRBV7-9 and TRBJ2-1; D gene uncertain. There are 11 residues in the CDR3. Germline lookup yields CDR1 SEHNR and CDR2 FQNEAQ (reference sequence). The V end was cut by 5 bases, the J end by 6 bases, with 5 bases between. Here the CDR3 DNA reads TGTGCCAGCAGCCCCGTCAATGAGCAGTTCTTC. This codes for CASSPVNEQFF.

This sequence joins TRBV5-8 and TRBJ1-4; 9 bases map to TRBD1. The CDR3 has 15 residues. The V and J ends lost 4 bases and 6 bases, in that order; junction bases with no gene match: 7. The germline gives CDR1 SGHTS, CDR2 YDEGEE. CDR3 in amino acids: CASSPPGQGYEKLFF. CDR3 DNA sequence: TGTGCCAGCAGCCCACCCGGACAGGGGTATGAAAAACTGTTTTTT. The full variable domain, rest sourced from reference TRBV5-8 and TRBJ1-4, is EAGVTQSPTHLIKTRGQQATLRCSPISGHTSVYWYQQALGLGLQFLLWYDEGEERNRGNFPPRFSGRQFPNYSSELNVNALELEDSALYLCASSPPGQGYEKLFFGSGTQLSVL.

The V call is TRBV6-5, the J call TRBJ1-1; D is perhaps TRBD1 (5 bases). This CDR3 region has 13 residues. The V gene's germline CDR1 is MNHEY and CDR2 SVGAGI. V was pared by 6 bases and J by 2 bases, with 10 bases between. The chain's CDR3 is CASSRDSNTEAFF. In DNA form, the CDR3 reads TGTGCCAGCAGCCGCGACAGCAACACTGAAGCTTTCTTT.